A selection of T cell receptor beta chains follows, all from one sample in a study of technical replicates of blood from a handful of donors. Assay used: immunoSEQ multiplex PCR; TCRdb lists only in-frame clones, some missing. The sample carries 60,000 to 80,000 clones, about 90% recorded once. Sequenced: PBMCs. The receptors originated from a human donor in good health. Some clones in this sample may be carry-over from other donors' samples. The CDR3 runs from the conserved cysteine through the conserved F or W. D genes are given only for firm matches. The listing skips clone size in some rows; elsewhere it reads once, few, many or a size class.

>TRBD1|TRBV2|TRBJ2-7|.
CATRGAVRENRGFDEQYF
TGTGCCACCCGAGGGGCAGTGAGGGAAAACAGGGGTTTCGACGAGCAGTACTTC
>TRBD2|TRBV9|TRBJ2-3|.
CASSVSGRASTDTQYF
TGTGCCAGCAGTGTAAGCGGGAGGGCTAGCACAGATACGCAGTATTTT
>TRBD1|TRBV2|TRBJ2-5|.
CASSGGRGLETQYF
TGTGCCAGCAGTGGGGGCAGGGGGCTTGAGACCCAGTACTTC
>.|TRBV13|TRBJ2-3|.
CASRSKLITDTQYF
TGTGCCAGCAGGTCGAAACTTATTACAGATACGCAGTATTTT
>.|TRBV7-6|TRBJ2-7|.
CASSLGLDSYEQYF
TGTGCCAGCAGCTTAGGTTTAGACTCCTACGAGCAGTACTTC
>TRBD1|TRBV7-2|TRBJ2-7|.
CASSLRGDRAYEQYF
TGTGCCAGCAGCTTAAGAGGGGACAGAGCCTACGAGCAGTACTTC
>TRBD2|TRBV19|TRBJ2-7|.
CATQGLAPIEQYF
TGTGCCACCCAGGGACTAGCACCTATCGAGCAGTACTTC
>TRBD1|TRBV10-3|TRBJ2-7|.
CAISPTGQDSYEQYF
TGTGCCATCAGCCCCACGGGACAGGATTCCTACGAGCAGTACTTC
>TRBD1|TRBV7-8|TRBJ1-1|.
CASSLDRGQAFF
TGTGCCAGCAGCTTAGACAGGGGGCAAGCTTTCTTT
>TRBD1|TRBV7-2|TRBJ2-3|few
CASSFGVGSSRGTQYF
TGTGCCAGCAGCTTCGGGGTCGGATCATCCAGGGGGACGCAGTATTTT
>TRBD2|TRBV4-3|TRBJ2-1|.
CASSQDAASGVSSYNEQFF
TGCGCCAGCAGCCAAGATGCCGCTAGCGGGGTAAGCTCCTACAATGAGCAGTTCTTC
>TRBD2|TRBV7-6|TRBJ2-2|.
CASTATGGNTGELFF
TGTGCCAGCACTGCCACGGGAGGGAACACCGGGGAGCTGTTTTTT
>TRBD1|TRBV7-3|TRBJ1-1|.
CASSLTGQGRTAFF
TGTGCCAGCAGCTTAACGGGACAGGGGAGGACGGCTTTCTTT
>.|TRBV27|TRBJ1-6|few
CASSPSYSPLHF
TGTGCCAGCAGCCCCTCCTATTCACCCCTCCACTTT
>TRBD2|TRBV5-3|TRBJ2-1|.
CARRCGRGGENEQFF
TGTGCCAGAAGGTGTGGGCGGGGGGGCGAAAATGAGCAGTTCTTC
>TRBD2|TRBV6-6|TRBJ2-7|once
CASSDSGLAVHEQYF
TGTGCCAGCAGTGATTCAGGACTAGCGGTACACGAGCAGTACTTC
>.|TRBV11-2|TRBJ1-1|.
CASSLAGGGAEAFF
TGTGCCAGCAGCTTAGCGGGGGGGGGCGCTGAAGCTTTCTTT
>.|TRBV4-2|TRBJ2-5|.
CASSPGIEETQYF
TGTGCCAGCAGCCCCGGGATAGAAGAGACCCAGTACTTC
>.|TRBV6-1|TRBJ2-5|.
CASTFQGQETQYF
TGTGCCAGCACATTTCAGGGTCAAGAGACCCAGTACTTC
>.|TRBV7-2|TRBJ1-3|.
CASSLLSFGNTIYF
TGTGCCAGCAGCTTATTGAGTTTTGGAAACACCATATATTTT
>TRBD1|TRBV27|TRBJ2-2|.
CASSHQTGGLNTGELFF
TGTGCCAGCAGCCACCAAACAGGGGGACTCAACACCGGGGAGCTGTTTTTT
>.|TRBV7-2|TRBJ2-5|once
CASSSTRGGANTGTQYF
TGTGCCAGCAGTTCCACCCGAGGGGGGGCGAACACAGGGACCCAGTACTTC
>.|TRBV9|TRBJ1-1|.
CASSVGGAGTEAFF
TGTGCCAGCAGCGTTGGAGGGGCCGGCACTGAAGCTTTCTTT
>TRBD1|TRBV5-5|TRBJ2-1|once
CASSLTGGNEQFF
TGTGCCAGCAGCTTAACAGGGGGTAATGAGCAGTTCTTC
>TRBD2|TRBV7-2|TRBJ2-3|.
CASSLRQGGADTQYF
TGTGCCAGCAGCTTAAGGCAGGGAGGGGCAGATACGCAGTATTTT
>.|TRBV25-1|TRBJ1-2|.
CASSDTANYGYTF
TGTGCCAGCAGTGATACGGCTAACTATGGCTACACCTTC
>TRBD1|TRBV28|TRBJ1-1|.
CASSLLPGQGDTEAFF
TGTGCCAGCAGTTTACTCCCGGGACAGGGGGACACTGAAGCTTTCTTT
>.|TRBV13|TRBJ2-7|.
CASSPRGASYEQYF
TGTGCCAGCAGCCCCCGCGGAGCGTCCTACGAGCAGTACTTC
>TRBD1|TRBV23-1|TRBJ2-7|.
CASSQKPDREFRDEQYF
TGCGCCAGCAGTCAAAAGCCTGACAGGGAATTCAGGGACGAGCAGTACTTC
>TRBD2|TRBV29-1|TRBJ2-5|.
CSVGGGLAGSETQYF
TGCAGCGTCGGGGGTGGACTAGCGGGATCAGAGACCCAGTACTTC
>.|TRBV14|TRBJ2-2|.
CASSQVRAGELFF
TGTGCCAGCAGCCAAGTGAGGGCCGGGGAGCTGTTTTTT
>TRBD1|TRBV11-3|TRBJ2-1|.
CASSKTTGTGYNEQFF
TGTGCCAGCAGCAAGACAACGGGGACAGGATACAATGAGCAGTTCTTC
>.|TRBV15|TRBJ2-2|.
CATSRYRTRGNTGELFF
TGTGCCACCAGCAGGTATCGGACTCGCGGAAACACCGGGGAGCTGTTTTTT
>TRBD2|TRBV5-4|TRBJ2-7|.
CASSLGTSGRSEQYF
TGTGCCAGCAGCTTGGGAACTAGCGGGAGAAGTGAGCAGTACTTC
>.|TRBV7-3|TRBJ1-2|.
CASSSTGRDGYTF
TGTGCCAGCAGCTCCACAGGGAGGGATGGCTACACCTTC
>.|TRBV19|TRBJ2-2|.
CASILRDKGSNTGELFF
TGTGCCAGTATCCTAAGGGACAAGGGATCGAACACCGGGGAGCTGTTTTTT
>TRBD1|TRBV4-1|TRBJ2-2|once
CASSPLIGTVNTGELFF
TGCGCCAGCAGCCCGCTAATTGGGACAGTTAACACCGGGGAGCTGTTTTTT
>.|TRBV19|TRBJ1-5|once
CASTTHRQPQHF
TGTGCCAGTACCACTCACCGACAGCCCCAGCATTTT
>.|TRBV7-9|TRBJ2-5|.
CASSLGAGETQYF
TGTGCCAGCAGCTTAGGGGCAGGGGAGACCCAGTACTTC
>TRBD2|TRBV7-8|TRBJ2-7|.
CASSHVRGAGVSYEQYF
TGTGCCAGCAGCCACGTCCGGGGAGCGGGGGTCTCCTACGAGCAGTACTTC
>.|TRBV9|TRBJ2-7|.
CASSVEAGSYEQYF
TGTGCCAGCAGCGTAGAAGCAGGCTCCTACGAGCAGTACTTC
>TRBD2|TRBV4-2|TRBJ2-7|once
CASSPRLAGGHEQYF
TGTGCCAGCAGCCCTAGACTAGCGGGGGGACACGAGCAGTACTTC
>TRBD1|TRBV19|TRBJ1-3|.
CASTKGAAGNTIYF
TGTGCCAGTACGAAGGGGGCAGCAGGAAACACCATATATTTT
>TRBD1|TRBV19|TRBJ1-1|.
CASSIGDRVEAFF
TGTGCCAGTAGTATAGGGGACAGGGTCGAAGCTTTCTTT
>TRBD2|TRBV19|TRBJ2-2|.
CASSMYLAGWSTGELFF
TGTGCCAGTAGTATGTACCTAGCGGGATGGAGCACCGGGGAGCTGTTTTTT
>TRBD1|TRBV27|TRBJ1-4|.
CASSPMGQLNEKLFF
TGTGCCAGCAGTCCAATGGGACAGTTGAATGAAAAACTGTTTTTT
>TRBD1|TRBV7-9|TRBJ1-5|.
CASSIGGKDNQPQHF
TGTGCCAGCAGCATAGGGGGCAAGGACAATCAGCCCCAGCATTTT